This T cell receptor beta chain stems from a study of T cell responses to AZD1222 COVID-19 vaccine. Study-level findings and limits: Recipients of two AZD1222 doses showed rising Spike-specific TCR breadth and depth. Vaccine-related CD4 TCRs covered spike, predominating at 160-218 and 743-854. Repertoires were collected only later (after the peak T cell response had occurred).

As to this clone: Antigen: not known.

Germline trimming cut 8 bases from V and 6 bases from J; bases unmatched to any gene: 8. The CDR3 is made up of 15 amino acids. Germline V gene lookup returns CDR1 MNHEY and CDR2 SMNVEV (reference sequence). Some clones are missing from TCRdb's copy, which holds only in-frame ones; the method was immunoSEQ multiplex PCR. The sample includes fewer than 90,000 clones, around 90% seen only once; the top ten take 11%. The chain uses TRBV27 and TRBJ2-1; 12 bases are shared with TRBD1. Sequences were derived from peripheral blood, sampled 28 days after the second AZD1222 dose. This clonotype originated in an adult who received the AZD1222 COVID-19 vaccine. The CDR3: CASSPRGQGANEQFF. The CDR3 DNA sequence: TGTGCCAGCTCCCCGAGGGGACAGGGGGCCAATGAGCAGTTCTTC.